Shown below are 28 T cell receptor beta chains from a single sample sequenced in a study of blood T cell repertoires in COVID-19. This table comes from immunoSEQ multiplex PCR, and its TCRdb copy is limited to in-frame clones, with some not included. Of 150,000 to 200,000 clones in the sample, roughly 85% were seen once. The specimen was peripheral blood. The receptor source for this set is a woman older than 75 with active or convalescent COVID-19.

The chain uses TRBV19 and TRBJ1-1, with D tentatively TRBD1 (6 bases). V was cut by 6 bases and J by 0 bases, with 20 bases left in between. CDR1 is LNHDA, CDR2 SQIVND, per germline (reference sequence). The CDR3 is made up of 17 amino acids. CDR3 in amino acids: CASSTLRGRDMNTEAFF. For the CDR3, the DNA is TGTGCCAGTAGCACTCTAAGAGGCAGGGACATGAACACTGAAGCTTTCTTT.

V is TRBV18 and J is TRBJ1-2; D is undetermined. Germline V gene lookup returns CDR1 KGHSH and CDR2 LQKENI. The length of the CDR3 is 11 residues. V was cut by 5 bases and J by 6 bases, with 7 bases left in between. In nucleotides, the CDR3 is TGTGCCAGCTCAATGAGCGATGGCTACACCTTC. It is translated as CASSMSDGYTF.

V is TRBV27 and J is TRBJ2-2, with 10 bases matching TRBD1. The V segment lost 4 bases and the J segment 8 bases; nucleotides outside the gene matches: 10. The CDR3 is 16 residues long. Germline-derived CDR1 and CDR2 are MNHEY and SMNVEV (reference sequence). As DNA, the CDR3 is TGTGCCAGCAGTTCCCCTCGACAGGGGGCTTCAGGGGAGCTGTTTTTT. Protein sequence: CASSSPRQGASGELFF.

CDR3 amino acids: CASSYSAGGGNEQFF. Written as DNA, the CDR3 is TGTGCCAGCAGTTACTCGGCGGGAGGAGGGAATGAGCAGTTCTTC. This sequence joins TRBV6-6 and TRBJ2-1; 8 bases map to TRBD2. The CDR3 consists of 15 residues. The germline gives CDR1 MNHNY, CDR2 SVGAGI (reference sequence). After removal of 0 bases from V and 7 bases from J, the junction contained 5 bases not matched to a gene.

The chain combines TRBV19 with TRBJ2-7; D ambiguous. This CDR3 comprises 15 residues. Trimming cost V 1 base and J 3 bases, with 13 bases left between them. Germline CDR1 is LNHDA and CDR2 is SQIVND (reference sequence). The CDR3 DNA follows: TGTGCCAGTAGTATAGGCACTATCTTCAGCTACGAGCAGTACTTC. It yields the protein CASSIGTIFSYEQYF.

This chain links TRBV10-3 with TRBJ2-5; a possible D gene is TRBD2 (6 bases). Per germline, CDR1 ENHRY and CDR2 SYGVKD. There are 11 residues in the CDR3. The V gene lost 3 bases and the J gene lost 10 bases, with 9 bases spanning the gap. The CDR3 spells CAISEGRDQYF. The DNA for the CDR3 is TGTGCCATCAGTGAAGGGCGGGACCAGTACTTC.

V is TRBV7-2 and J is TRBJ2-7, with 7 bases aligning to TRBD2. V was clipped by 1 base and J by 5 bases; unmatched bases: 8. Per the germline V gene, CDR1 is SGHTA and CDR2 is FQGNSA. This CDR3 contains 15 residues. This chain's CDR3 is CASSLGGGRINEQYF. CDR3 nucleotides: TGTGCCAGCAGCTTAGGCGGCGGGAGAATCAACGAGCAGTACTTC.

J is TRBJ1-1 and V is TRBV5-6, with a tentative D call TRBD1 (6 bases). This CDR3 comprises 14 residues. Germline V gene lookup returns CDR1 SGHDT and CDR2 YYEEEE. Trimming took 7 bases from V and 1 from J, leaving 14 bases between them. The chain's CDR3 is CASEPTGRNTEAFF. The DNA of the CDR3 is TGTGCCAGCGAACCCACAGGGAGGAACACTGAAGCTTTCTTT.

This clone occurred a few times. CDR3 loop: CASSSTGTVSVAFF. As DNA, the CDR3 is TGTGCCAGCAGTTCCACGGGAACGGTGTCGGTAGCTTTCTTT. The chain links TRBV7-9 to TRBJ1-1, with unresolved D. Germline V lookup: CDR1 SEHNR, CDR2 FQNEAQ (reference sequence). V was pared by 6 bases and J by 10 bases, with 21 bases between. This CDR3 spans 14 amino acids.

This clone was seen just once. This chain connects TRBV14 to TRBJ2-5, with 11 bases fitting TRBD2. The V segment lost 4 bases and the J segment 4 bases; nucleotides outside the gene matches: 2. The CDR3 is 14 residues long. Germline-derived CDR1 and CDR2 are SGHDN and FVKESK. Here the CDR3 reads CASSLLAGAETQYF. The CDR3 coding sequence is TGTGCCAGCAGCCTACTAGCGGGAGCAGAGACCCAGTACTTC.

The rearrangement uses TRBV7-3 and TRBJ2-1; tentative D call: TRBD1 (5 bases). CDR3 length: 15 amino acids. CDR1 is SGHTA and CDR2 is FQGTGA in the germline V gene. The V gene lost 0 bases and the J gene lost 8 bases, with 14 bases spanning the gap. CDR3 sequence: CASSLTFPGYDEQFF. CDR3 DNA: TGTGCCAGCAGCTTAACTTTTCCAGGGTACGATGAGCAGTTCTTC. Looking up the rest from reference TRBV7-3 and TRBJ2-1 gives the full variable domain: GAGVSQTPSNKVTEKGKYVELRCDPISGHTALYWYRQSLGQGPEFLIYFQGTGAADDSGLPNDRFFAVRPEGSVSTLKIQRTERGDSAVYLCASSLTFPGYDEQFFGPGTRLTVL.

This clone was detected only a few times. The chain joins TRBV2 to TRBJ1-2; D unresolved. V shed 4 bases and J shed 3 bases, with 15 bases lying between them. The germline gives CDR1 SNHLY, CDR2 FYNNEI. This CDR3 comprises 15 residues. This CDR3 reads CASSVGGSYDYGYTF. The CDR3 DNA reads as TGTGCCAGCAGTGTTGGAGGCAGTTATGACTATGGCTACACCTTC.

The J gene is TRBJ2-5, the V gene TRBV2; D is possibly TRBD2 (5 bases). V shed 6 bases and J shed 5 bases, with 19 bases lying between them. This CDR3 spans 15 amino acids. Germline loops: CDR1 SNHLY, CDR2 FYNNEI. The CDR3 protein is CASRHILDAKETQYF. The CDR3, as DNA: TGTGCCAGCAGACACATACTAGACGCGAAGGAGACCCAGTACTTC. Full variable domain (rest looked up from reference TRBV2 and TRBJ2-5): EPEVTQTPSHQVTQMGQEVILRCVPISNHLYFYWYRQILGQKVEFLVSFYNNEISEKSEIFDDQFSVERPDGSNFTLKIRSTKLEDSAMYFCASRHILDAKETQYFGPGTRLLVL.

The CDR3 is CASSPGALLYEQYF. CDR3 DNA: TGTGCCAGCAGCCCTGGGGCACTCCTCTACGAGCAGTACTTC. The chain carries TRBV7-9 and TRBJ2-7; D might be TRBD1 (5 bases). Germline-derived CDR1 and CDR2 are SEHNR and FQNEAQ (reference sequence). Trimming took 5 bases from V and 3 from J, leaving 14 bases between them. This CDR3 region has 14 residues.

This sequence joins TRBV5-1 and TRBJ2-5; 14 bases align to TRBD2. V trimming: 1 base; J trimming: 5 bases; junction bases outside the gene matches: 7. Germline V gene data show CDR1 as SGHRS and CDR2 as YFSETQ. The CDR3 extends over 17 amino acids. The CDR3 DNA is TGCGCCAGCAGCTTGAGACTAGCGGGAGGGCCGGGGGAGACCCAGTACTTC. It translates to CASSLRLAGGPGETQYF. The full variable domain, its missing parts supplied by reference TRBV5-1 and TRBJ2-5, is KAGVTQTPRYLIKTRGQQVTLSCSPISGHRSVSWYQQTPGQGLQFLFEYFSETQRNKGNFPGRFSGRQFSNSRSEMNVSTLELGDSALYLCASSLRLAGGPGETQYFGPGTRLLVL.

A remark on this clone: At one end, the junction sequence differs from germline, possibly due to a read error. The V gene is TRBV7-7, the J gene TRBJ1-3; the D is unclear. The CDR3 has 13 amino acids. Per the germline V gene, CDR1 is SSHAT and CDR2 is FNYEAQ (reference sequence). CDR3 sequence (DNA): TGTGCTAGCAGAGCCTATGGTGGAAACACCATATATTTT. This codes for CASRAYGGNTIYF.

V gene TRBV18 combines with J gene TRBJ2-5; no clear D gene. The germline CDR1 and CDR2 sequences are KGHSH and LQKENI. Trimming took 3 bases from V and 5 from J, leaving 7 bases between them. This CDR3 has 12 amino acids. In DNA, the CDR3 is TGTGCCAGCTCACCCCCTTTGGAGACCCAGTACTTC. It specifies CASSPPLETQYF.

V is TRBV5-4 and J is TRBJ2-1, with TRBD1 matching 11 bases. The J segment lost 4 bases and the V segment lost 5 bases, leaving 5 bases of the junction unmatched. This CDR3 has 15 residues. Germline V lookup: CDR1 SGHNT, CDR2 YYREEE (reference sequence). The CDR3: CASRTGTGGYNEQFF. The CDR3 DNA follows: TGTGCCAGCAGAACTGGGACAGGGGGGTACAATGAGCAGTTCTTC.

The DNA for the CDR3 is TGTGCCATCAGGGACACTAGCGGGAGCCCAGATACGCAGTATTTT. Its protein is CAIRDTSGSPDTQYF. The V and J genes are TRBV10-3 and TRBJ2-3; 11 bases are shared with TRBD2. V shed 6 bases and J 4 bases; nucleotides not matched to a gene: 6. This CDR3 has 15 amino acids. Germline V CDR1 and CDR2: ENHRY, SYGVKD.

The chain recombines TRBV5-1 with TRBJ2-1, with D perhaps matching TRBD1 (6 bases). Germline V gene sequence: CDR1 SGHRS, CDR2 YFSETQ. The CDR3 runs to 15 residues. Trimming stripped 4 bases from V and 1 base from J, with 12 bases between. This chain's CDR3 is CASSLTGLSYNEQFF. The CDR3 nucleotides read TGCGCCAGCAGCCTAACAGGGTTATCCTACAATGAGCAGTTCTTC.

This clone appeared a few times. The chain carries TRBV1 and TRBJ1-1; TRBD1 reflects the table's D call only, with no check against the DNA. TRBV1 is given as a pseudogene. This CDR3 comprises 13 residues. Here the CDR3 DNA reads TGCACGCGTAGACAGGGGGTGATCACTGAAGCTTTCTTT. Its translation is CTRRQGVITEAFF.

This chain links TRBV5-1 with TRBJ1-2, with a possible D match to TRBD1 (6 bases). Germline CDR1 reads SGHRS; CDR2 reads YFSETQ. The CDR3 has 14 amino acids. Deletions cut 2 bases from V and 5 bases from J, with 13 bases between. Written as DNA, the CDR3 is TGCGCCAGCAGCTTTCAGGGGCCCCCTTATGGCTACACCTTC. This sequence encodes CASSFQGPPYGYTF.

The chain uses TRBV18 and TRBJ2-5; D call uncertain. V lost 3 bases and J 3 bases, leaving 8 bases between the germline ends. Per germline, CDR1 KGHSH and CDR2 LQKENI. CDR3 size: 13 residues. The CDR3 nucleotides read TGTGCCAGCTCACCCCCCTCGGAAGAGACCCAGTACTTC. This translates into CASSPPSEETQYF.

The chain uses TRBV6-5 and TRBJ1-1; tentatively, D is TRBD1 (5 bases). Trimming shortened V by 0 bases and J by 5 bases, and 13 bases separated the two germline ends. The CDR3 is 15 residues long. The germline V gene has CDR1 MNHEY and CDR2 SVGAGI. Here the CDR3 reads CASSYSRGLRTEAFF. In nucleotides, the CDR3 is TGTGCCAGCAGTTACTCGAGGGGACTTCGGACTGAAGCTTTCTTT.

CDR3 sequence (DNA): TGCGCCAGCAGCTTGGAATCGGGGTTGCGTAACTCTGGAAACACCATATATTTT. Amino acid sequence: CASSLESGLRNSGNTIYF. The chain recombines TRBV5-1 with TRBJ1-3; no firm D call. The CDR3 length is 18 residues. In germline, CDR1 is SGHRS, CDR2 YFSETQ. V shed 0 bases and J shed 0 bases, with 16 bases lying between them.

The chain combines TRBV7-9 with TRBJ2-7, with 11 nucleotides matching TRBD2. This CDR3 has 14 amino acids. J was trimmed by 6 bases and V by 2 bases; bases with no gene match: 3. CDR1 SEHNR and CDR2 FQNEAQ come from the germline V gene (reference sequence). CDR3: CASSLTSGSPEQYF. CDR3 coding DNA: TGTGCCAGCAGCTTAACTAGCGGGAGTCCCGAGCAGTACTTC.

The chain carries TRBV7-8 and TRBJ2-7, with 7 bases that match TRBD1. The trim removed 4 bases at V and 0 bases at J, leaving 6 bases unmatched. CDR1 is SGHVS, CDR2 FQNEAQ, per germline. The CDR3 spans 15 residues. This CDR3 is CASSSHDRASYEQYF. The CDR3 DNA reads as TGTGCCAGCAGCTCCCACGACAGGGCCTCCTACGAGCAGTACTTC.

The genes are TRBV27 and TRBJ2-3; no reliable D call. Trimming removed 2 bases at V and 0 bases at J, with 6 bases between. This CDR3 has 14 amino acids. The germline CDR1 and CDR2 sequences are MNHEY and SMNVEV (reference sequence). In nucleotides, the CDR3 is TGTGCCAGCAGTTTACAGGCTAGCACAGATACGCAGTATTTT. This codes for CASSLQASTDTQYF.